Following are 2 T cell receptor beta chains from one sample sequenced in a study of T cells in Graves' hyperthyroidism and ophthalmopathy. Amplification of TCR beta CDR3 regions used RNA as the template. Using the HTBI primer set, a first-round RT-PCR was run on the TCR CDR3. TCRdb re-called the multiplex PCR reads through MiXCR, storing one row per CDR3 protein. Of around 800,000 distinct CDR3 sequences listed, over 35% are singletons. Material for sequencing was blood. These receptors were obtained from a young man with Graves' hyperthyroidism.

This clonotype was observed a few times. V gene TRBV5-1 combines with J gene TRBJ2-7; 8 bases agree with TRBD2. The CDR3 is 17 residues long. Trimming at V came to 1 base and at J to 0 bases, leaving 9 bases not matched to a gene. Germline CDR1 SGHRS, CDR2 YFSETQ. The CDR3 DNA reads TGCGCCAGCAGCTTGAGCCCGAGCGGGGGATACTCCTACGAGCAGTACTTC. Amino acid sequence: CASSLSPSGGYSYEQYF.

This clonotype showed up many times. The chain has TRBV4-1 and TRBJ2-5, with unresolved D. This CDR3 is 16 amino acids long. Looked up from germline, CDR1 is MGHRA and CDR2 is YSYEKL. With 0 bases removed from V and 3 bases from J, the gap between germline ends came to 14 bases. The DNA of the CDR3 is TGCGCCAGCAGCCAAGAGGAAATGGCTGGCGAAGAGACCCAGTACTTC. Its protein product is CASSQEEMAGEETQYF.